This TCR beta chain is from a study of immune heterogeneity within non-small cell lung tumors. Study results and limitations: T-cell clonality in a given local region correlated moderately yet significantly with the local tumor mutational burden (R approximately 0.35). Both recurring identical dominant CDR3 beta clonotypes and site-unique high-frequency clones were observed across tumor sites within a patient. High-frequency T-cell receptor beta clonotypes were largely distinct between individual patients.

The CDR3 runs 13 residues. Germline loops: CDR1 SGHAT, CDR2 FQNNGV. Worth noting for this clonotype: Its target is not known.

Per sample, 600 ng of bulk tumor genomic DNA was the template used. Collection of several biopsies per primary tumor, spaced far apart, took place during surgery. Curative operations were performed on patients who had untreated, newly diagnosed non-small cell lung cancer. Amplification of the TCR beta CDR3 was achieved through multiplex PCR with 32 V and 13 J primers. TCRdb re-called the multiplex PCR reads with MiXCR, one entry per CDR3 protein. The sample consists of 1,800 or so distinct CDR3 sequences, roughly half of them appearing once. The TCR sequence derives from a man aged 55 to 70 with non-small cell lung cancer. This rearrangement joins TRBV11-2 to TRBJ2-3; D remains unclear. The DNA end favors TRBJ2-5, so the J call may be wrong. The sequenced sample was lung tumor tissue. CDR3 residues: CASSIPELETQYF. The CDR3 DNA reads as TGTGCCAGCAGCATCCCCGAGTTGGAAACCCAGTACTTC.